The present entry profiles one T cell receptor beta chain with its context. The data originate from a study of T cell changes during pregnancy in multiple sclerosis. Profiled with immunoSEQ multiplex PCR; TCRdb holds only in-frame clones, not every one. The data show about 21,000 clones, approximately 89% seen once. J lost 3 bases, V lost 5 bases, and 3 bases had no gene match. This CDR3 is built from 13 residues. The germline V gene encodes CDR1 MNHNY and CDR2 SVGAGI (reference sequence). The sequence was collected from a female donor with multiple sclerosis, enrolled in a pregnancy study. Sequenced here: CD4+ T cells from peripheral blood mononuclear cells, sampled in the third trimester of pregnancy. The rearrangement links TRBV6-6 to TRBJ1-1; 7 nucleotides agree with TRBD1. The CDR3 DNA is TGTGCCAGCAGTACCCAGGGGGACACTGAAGCTTTCTTT. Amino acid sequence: CASSTQGDTEAFF.